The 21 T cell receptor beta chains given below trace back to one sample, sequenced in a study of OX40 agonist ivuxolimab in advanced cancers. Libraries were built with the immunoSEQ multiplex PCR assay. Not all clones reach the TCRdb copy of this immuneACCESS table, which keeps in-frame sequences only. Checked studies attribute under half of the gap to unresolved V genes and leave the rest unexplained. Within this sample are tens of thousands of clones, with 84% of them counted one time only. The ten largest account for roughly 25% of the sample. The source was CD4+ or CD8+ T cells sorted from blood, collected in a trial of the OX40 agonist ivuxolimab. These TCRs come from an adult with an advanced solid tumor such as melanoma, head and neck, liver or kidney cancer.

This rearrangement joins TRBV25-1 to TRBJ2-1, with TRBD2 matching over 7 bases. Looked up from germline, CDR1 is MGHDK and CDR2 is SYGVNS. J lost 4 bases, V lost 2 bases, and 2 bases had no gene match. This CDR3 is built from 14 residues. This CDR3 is CASSEGEGYNEQFF. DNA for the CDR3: TGTGCCAGCAGTGAAGGGGAGGGTTACAATGAGCAGTTCTTC.

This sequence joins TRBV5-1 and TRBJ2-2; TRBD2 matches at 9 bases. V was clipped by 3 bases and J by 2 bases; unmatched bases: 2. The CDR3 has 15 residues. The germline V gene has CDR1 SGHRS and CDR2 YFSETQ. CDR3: CASSSSGVNTGELFF. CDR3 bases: TGCGCCAGCAGCTCTAGCGGGGTTAACACCGGGGAGCTGTTTTTT.

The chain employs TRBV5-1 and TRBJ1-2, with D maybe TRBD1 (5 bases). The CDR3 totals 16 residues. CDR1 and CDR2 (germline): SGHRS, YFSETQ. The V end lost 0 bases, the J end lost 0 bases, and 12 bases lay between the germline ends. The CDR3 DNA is TGCGCCAGCAGCTTGGGTCCAGGGTATGCTAACTATGGCTACACCTTC. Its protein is CASSLGPGYANYGYTF. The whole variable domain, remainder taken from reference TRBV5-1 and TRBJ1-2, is KAGVTQTPRYLIKTRGQQVTLSCSPISGHRSVSWYQQTPGQGLQFLFEYFSETQRNKGNFPGRFSGRQFSNSRSEMNVSTLELGDSALYLCASSLGPGYANYGYTFGSGTRLTVV.

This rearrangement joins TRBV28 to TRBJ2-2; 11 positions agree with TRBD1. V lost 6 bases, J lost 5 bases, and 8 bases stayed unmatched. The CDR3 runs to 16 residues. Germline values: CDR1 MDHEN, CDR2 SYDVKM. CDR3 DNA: TGTGCCAGCAGGGAAGGACAGGGGGCTTGGACCGGGGAGCTGTTTTTT. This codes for CASREGQGAWTGELFF.

CDR3 in DNA: TGCAGCGTTGTGTGGGGGCTCTCCTACGAGCAGTACTTC. It yields the protein CSVVWGLSYEQYF. V and J are TRBV29-1 and TRBJ2-7; D is perhaps TRBD1 (6 bases). The V and J ends lost 4 bases and 0 bases respectively, with 10 bases between them. Germline CDR1 SQVTM, CDR2 ANQGSEA. CDR3 length: 13 amino acids.

The CDR3 region has the DNA TGCGCCAGCAGCCAAGTACTTGGGGGGCAGACTGAAGCTTTCTTT. This encodes CASSQVLGGQTEAFF. The chain carries TRBV4-1 and TRBJ1-1; D perhaps matches TRBD1 (6 bases). The germline V gene encodes CDR1 MGHRA and CDR2 YSYEKL. The V end lost 1 base, the J end lost 5 bases, and 14 bases lay between the germline ends. The CDR3 runs 15 residues.

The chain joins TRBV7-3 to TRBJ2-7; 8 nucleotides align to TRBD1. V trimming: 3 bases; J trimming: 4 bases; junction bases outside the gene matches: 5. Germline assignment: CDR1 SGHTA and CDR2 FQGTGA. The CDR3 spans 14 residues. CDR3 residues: CASSFAGGAYEQYF. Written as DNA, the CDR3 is TGTGCCAGCAGCTTCGCAGGGGGCGCGTACGAGCAGTACTTC. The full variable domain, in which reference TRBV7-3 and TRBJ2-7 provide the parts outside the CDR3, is GAGVSQTPSNKVTEKGKYVELRCDPISGHTALYWYRQSLGQGPEFLIYFQGTGAADDSGLPNDRFFAVRPEGSVSTLKIQRTERGDSAVYLCASSFAGGAYEQYFGPGTRLTVT.

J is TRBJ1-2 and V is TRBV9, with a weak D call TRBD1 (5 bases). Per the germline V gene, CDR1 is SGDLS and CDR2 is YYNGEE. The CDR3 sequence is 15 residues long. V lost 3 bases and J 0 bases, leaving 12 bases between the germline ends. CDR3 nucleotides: TGTGCCAGCAGCGCCGGGACGGAAGCTAACTATGGCTACACCTTC. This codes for CASSAGTEANYGYTF.

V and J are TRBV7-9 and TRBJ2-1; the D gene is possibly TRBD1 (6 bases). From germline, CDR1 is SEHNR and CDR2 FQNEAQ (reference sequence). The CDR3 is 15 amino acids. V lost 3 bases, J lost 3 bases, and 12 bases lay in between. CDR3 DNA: TGTGCCAGCAGCTTCCCAGGGGCTTACTACAATGAGCAGTTCTTC. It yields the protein CASSFPGAYYNEQFF. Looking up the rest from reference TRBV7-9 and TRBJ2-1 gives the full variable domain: DTGVSQNPRHKITKRGQNVTFRCDPISEHNRLYWYRQTLGQGPEFLTYFQNEAQLEKSRLLSDRFSAERPKGSFSTLEIQRTEQGDSAMYLCASSFPGAYYNEQFFGPGTRLTVL.

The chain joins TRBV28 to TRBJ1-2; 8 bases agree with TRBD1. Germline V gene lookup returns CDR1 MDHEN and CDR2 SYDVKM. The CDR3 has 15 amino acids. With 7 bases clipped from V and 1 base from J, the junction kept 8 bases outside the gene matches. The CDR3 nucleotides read TGTGCCAGCATGGAGGGGACAGGCTTTAACTATGGCTACACCTTC. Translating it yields CASMEGTGFNYGYTF.

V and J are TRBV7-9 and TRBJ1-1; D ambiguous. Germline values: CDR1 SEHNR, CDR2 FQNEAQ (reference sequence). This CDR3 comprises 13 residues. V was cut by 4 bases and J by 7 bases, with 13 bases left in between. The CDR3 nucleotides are TGTGCCAGCAGCTCCCCCGGGGTCGGTGAAGCTTTCTTT. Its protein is CASSSPGVGEAFF.

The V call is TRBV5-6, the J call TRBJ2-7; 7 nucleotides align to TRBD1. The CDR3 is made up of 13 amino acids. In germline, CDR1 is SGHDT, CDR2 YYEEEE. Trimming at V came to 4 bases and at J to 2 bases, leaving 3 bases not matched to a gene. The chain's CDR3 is CASSVGQAYEQYF. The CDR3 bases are TGTGCCAGCAGCGTAGGACAGGCCTACGAGCAGTACTTC.

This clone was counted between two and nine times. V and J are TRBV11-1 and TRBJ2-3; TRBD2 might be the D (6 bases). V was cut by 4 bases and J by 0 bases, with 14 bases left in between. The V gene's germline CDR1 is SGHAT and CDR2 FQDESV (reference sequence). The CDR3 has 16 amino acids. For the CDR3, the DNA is TGTGCCAGCAGCTACGGGACTCTACTTAGCACAGATACGCAGTATTTT. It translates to CASSYGTLLSTDTQYF.

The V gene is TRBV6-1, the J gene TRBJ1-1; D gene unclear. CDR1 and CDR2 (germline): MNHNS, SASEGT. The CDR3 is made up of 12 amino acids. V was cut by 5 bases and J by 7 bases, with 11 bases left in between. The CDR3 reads CASSTVGIEAFF. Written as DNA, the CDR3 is TGTGCCAGCAGTACGGTAGGAATTGAAGCTTTCTTT.

This CDR3 is CASSISGGQYNEQFF. Written as DNA, the CDR3 is TGTGCCAGCAGCATTAGCGGGGGTCAATACAATGAGCAGTTCTTC. The V gene is TRBV5-5, the J gene TRBJ2-1, with 9 positions matching TRBD2. V gave up 4 bases and J gave up 4 bases; unmatched junction bases: 6. The germline V gene encodes CDR1 SGHKS and CDR2 YYEKEE (reference sequence). The CDR3 covers 15 residues.

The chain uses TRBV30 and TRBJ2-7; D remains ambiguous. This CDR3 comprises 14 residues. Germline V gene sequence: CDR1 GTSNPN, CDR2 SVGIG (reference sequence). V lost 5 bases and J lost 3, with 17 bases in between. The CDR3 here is CAWGPGSSRYEQYF. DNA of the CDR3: TGTGCCTGGGGTCCCGGGTCATCCCGCTACGAGCAGTACTTC.

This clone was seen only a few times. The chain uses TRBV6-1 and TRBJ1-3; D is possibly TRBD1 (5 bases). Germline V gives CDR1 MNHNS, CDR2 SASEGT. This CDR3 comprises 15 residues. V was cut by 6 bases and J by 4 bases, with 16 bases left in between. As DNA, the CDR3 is TGTGCCAGCAGAAGAAGTCCTGAGGGGGGAAACACCATATATTTT. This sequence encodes CASRRSPEGGNTIYF.

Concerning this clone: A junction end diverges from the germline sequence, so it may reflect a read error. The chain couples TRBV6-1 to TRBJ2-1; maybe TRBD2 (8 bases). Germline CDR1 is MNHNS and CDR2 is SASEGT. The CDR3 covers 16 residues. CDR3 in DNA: TGTGCCAGCACTGAAGACAGGGAAGCGGGAGTTACTGAGCAGTTCTTC. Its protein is CASTEDREAGVTEQFF.

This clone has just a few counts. The CDR3 nucleotides are TGTGCCAGCAGCAAAGAATGGGGGGGTGGGAACACTGAAGCTTTCTTT. It is translated as CASSKEWGGGNTEAFF. V and J are TRBV11-2 and TRBJ1-1, with a tentative D call TRBD1 (5 bases). Trimming left V 5 bases short and J 1 base short, with 17 bases between. This CDR3 comprises 16 residues. Germline assignment: CDR1 SGHAT and CDR2 FQNNGV.

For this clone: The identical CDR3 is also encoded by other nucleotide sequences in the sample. The CDR3, as DNA: TGTGCCAGCAGCCGGGATGAGGGAGCTTTCTTT. It codes for CASSRDEGAFF. The chain uses TRBV2 and TRBJ1-1, with no clear D. CDR3 size: 11 residues. Per germline, CDR1 SNHLY and CDR2 FYNNEI. V was trimmed by 6 bases and J by 10 bases, leaving 12 bases between them.

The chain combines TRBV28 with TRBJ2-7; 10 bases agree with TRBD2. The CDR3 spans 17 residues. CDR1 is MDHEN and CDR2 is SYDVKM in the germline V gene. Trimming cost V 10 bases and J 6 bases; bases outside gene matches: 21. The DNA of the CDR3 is TGTGCCACCATATCTACAAGCGGGGGGGCCTTTGGGAGCGAGCAGTACTTC. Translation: CATISTSGGAFGSEQYF.